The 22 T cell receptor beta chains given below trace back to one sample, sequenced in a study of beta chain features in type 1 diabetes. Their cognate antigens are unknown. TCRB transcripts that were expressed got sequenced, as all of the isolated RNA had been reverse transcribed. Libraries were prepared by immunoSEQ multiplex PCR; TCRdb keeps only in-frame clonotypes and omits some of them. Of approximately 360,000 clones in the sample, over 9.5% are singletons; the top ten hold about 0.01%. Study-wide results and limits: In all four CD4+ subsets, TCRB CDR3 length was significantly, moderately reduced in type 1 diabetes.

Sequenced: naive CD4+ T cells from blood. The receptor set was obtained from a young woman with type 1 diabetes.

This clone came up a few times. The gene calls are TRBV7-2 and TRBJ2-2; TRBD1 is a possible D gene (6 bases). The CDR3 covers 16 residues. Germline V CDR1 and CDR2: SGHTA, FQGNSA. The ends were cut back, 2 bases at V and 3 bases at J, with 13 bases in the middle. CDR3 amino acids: CASSLTGTIDTGELFF. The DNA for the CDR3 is TGTGCCAGCAGCTTAACTGGGACAATTGACACCGGGGAGCTGTTTTTT.

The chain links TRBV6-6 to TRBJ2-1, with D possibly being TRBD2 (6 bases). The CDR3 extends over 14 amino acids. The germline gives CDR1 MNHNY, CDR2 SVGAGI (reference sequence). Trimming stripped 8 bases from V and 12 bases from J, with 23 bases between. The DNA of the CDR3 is TGTGCCAGCGGAATGCGGGGCAGCGACGTACGGCAGTTCTTC. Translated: CASGMRGSDVRQFF.

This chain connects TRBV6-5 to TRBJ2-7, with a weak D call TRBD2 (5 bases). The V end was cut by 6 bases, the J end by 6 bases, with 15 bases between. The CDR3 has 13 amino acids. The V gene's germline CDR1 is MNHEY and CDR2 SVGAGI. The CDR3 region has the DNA TGTGCCAGCAGGTCGGGGTCTACCCTCGAGCAGTACTTC. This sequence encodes CASRSGSTLEQYF.

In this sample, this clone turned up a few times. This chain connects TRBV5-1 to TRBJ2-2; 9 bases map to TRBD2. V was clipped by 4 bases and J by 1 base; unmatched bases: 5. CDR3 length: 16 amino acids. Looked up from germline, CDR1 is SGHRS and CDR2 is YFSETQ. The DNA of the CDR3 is TGCGCCAGCAGCAAATTAGCGGGAGAGAACACCGGGGAGCTGTTTTTT. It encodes CASSKLAGENTGELFF.

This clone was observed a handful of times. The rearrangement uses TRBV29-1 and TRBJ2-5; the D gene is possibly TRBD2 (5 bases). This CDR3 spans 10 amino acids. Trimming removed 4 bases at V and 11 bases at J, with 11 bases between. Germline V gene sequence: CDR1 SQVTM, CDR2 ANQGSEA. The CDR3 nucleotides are TGCAGCGTTGTGGGGAGAGGGCAGTACTTC. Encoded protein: CSVVGRGQYF.

The chain's CDR3 is CASSPLSGGNQETQYF. The CDR3 DNA is TGTGCCAGCTCACCACTTAGCGGGGGGAACCAAGAGACCCAGTACTTC. V is TRBV18 and J is TRBJ2-5; 10 bases agree with TRBD2. J was trimmed by 0 bases and V by 1 base; bases with no gene match: 2. The CDR3 totals 16 residues. Germline CDR1 is KGHSH and CDR2 is LQKENI.

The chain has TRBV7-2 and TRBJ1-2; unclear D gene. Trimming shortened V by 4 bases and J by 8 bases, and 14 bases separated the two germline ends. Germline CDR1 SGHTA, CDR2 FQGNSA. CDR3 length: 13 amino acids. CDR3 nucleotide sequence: TGTGCCAGCAGCTCAACCCCACTCGGGGGCTACACCTTC. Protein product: CASSSTPLGGYTF.

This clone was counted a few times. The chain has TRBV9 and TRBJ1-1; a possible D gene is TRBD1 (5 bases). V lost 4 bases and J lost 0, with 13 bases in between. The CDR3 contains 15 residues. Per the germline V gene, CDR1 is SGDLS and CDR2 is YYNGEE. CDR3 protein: CASSPRVIMNTEAFF. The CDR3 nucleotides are TGTGCCAGCAGCCCCAGGGTTATTATGAACACTGAAGCTTTCTTT.

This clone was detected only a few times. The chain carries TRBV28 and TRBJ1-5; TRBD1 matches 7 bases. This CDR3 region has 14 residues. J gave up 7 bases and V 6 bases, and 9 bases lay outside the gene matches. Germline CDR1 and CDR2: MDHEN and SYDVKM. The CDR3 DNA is TGTGCCAGCAGAATGACAGGGTATAGCCAGCCCCAGCATTTT. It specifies CASRMTGYSQPQHF. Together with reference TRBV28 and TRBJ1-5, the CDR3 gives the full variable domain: DVKVTQSSRYLVKRTGEKVFLECVQDMDHENMFWYRQDPGLGLRLIYFSYDVKMKEKGDIPEGYSVSREKKERFSLILESASTNQTSMYLCASRMTGYSQPQHFGDGTRLSIL.

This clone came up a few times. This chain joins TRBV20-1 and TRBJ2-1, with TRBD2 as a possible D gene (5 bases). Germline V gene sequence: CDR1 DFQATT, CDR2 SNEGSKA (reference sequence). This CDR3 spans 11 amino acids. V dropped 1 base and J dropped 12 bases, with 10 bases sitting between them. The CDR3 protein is CSARVSEVQFF. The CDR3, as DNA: TGCAGTGCTAGAGTTAGCGAGGTGCAGTTCTTC.

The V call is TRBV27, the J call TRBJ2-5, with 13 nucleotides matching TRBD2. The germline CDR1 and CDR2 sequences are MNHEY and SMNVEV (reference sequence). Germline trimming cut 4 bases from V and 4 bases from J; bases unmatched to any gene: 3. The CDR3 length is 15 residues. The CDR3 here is CASSSGLAGAETQYF. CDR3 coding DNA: TGTGCCAGCAGTTCAGGACTAGCGGGGGCAGAGACCCAGTACTTC.

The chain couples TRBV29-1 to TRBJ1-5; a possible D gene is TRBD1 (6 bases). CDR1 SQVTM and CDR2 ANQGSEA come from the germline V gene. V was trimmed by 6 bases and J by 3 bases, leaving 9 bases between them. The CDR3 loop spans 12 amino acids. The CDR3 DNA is TGCAGCGTGACAGGTTACAATCAGCCCCAGCATTTT. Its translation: CSVTGYNQPQHF.

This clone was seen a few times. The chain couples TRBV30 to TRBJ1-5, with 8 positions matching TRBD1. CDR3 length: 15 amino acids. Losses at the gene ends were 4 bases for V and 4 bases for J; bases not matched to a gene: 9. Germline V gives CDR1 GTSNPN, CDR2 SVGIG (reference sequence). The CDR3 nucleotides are TGTGCCTGGACGACAGGGGCGGTCGGGAATCAGCCCCAGCATTTT. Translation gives CAWTTGAVGNQPQHF.

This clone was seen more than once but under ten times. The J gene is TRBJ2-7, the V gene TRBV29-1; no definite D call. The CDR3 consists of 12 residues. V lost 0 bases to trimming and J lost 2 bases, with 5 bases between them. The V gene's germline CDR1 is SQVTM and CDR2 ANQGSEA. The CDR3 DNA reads TGCAGCGTTGAAGACCTCCCCTACGAGCAGTACTTC. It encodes CSVEDLPYEQYF.

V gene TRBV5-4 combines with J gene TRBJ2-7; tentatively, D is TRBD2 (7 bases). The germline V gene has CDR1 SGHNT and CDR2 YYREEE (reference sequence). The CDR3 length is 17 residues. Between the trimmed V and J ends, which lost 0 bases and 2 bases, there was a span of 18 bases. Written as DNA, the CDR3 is TGTGCCAGCAGCTTGGGGGGGCTAGCGGACCGTGCCTACGAGCAGTACTTC. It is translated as CASSLGGLADRAYEQYF.

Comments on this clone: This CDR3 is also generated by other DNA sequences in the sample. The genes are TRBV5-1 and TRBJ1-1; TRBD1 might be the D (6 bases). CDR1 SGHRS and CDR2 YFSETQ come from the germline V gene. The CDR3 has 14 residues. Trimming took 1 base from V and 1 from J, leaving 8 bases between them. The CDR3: CASSLRTENTEAFF. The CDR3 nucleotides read TGCGCCAGCAGCTTGAGGACAGAGAACACTGAAGCTTTCTTT.

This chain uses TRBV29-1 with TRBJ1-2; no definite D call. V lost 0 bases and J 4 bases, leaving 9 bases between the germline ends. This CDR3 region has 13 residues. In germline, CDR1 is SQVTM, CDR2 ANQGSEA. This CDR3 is CSVEDHSGYGYTF. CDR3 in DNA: TGCAGCGTTGAAGATCACTCAGGCTATGGCTACACCTTC.

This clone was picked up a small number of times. This CDR3 reads CASSLRTTNYGYTF. The DNA of the CDR3 is TGCGCCAGCAGCCTCAGGACAACGAACTATGGCTACACCTTC. V gene TRBV5-1 combines with J gene TRBJ1-2, with D maybe TRBD1 (5 bases). Per the germline V gene, CDR1 is SGHRS and CDR2 is YFSETQ. This CDR3 contains 14 residues. Trimming removed 4 bases at V and 2 bases at J, with 12 bases between.

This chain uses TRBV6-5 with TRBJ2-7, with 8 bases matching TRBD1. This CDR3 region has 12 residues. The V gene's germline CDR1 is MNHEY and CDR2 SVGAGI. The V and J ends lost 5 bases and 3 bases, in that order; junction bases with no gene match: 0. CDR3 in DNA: TGTGCCAGCAGTACAGGGGGCTACGAGCAGTACTTC. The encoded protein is CASSTGGYEQYF.

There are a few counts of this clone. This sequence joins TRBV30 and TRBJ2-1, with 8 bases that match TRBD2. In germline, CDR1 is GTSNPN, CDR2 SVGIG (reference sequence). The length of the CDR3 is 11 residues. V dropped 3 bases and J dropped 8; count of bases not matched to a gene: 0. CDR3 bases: TGTGCCTGGAGACTAGCGGATGAGCAGTTCTTC. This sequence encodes CAWRLADEQFF.

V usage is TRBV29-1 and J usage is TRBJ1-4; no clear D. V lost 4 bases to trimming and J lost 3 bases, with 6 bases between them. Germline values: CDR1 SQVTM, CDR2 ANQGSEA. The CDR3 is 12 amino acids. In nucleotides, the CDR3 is TGCAGCGTTGCTGAGGCTAATGAAAAACTGTTTTTT. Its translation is CSVAEANEKLFF.

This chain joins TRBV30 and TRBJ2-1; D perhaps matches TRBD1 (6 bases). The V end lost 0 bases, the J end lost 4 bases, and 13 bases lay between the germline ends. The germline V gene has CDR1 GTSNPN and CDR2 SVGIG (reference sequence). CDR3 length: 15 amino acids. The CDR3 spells CAWSVLGQLYNEQFF. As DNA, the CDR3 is TGTGCCTGGAGTGTACTAGGACAGCTTTACAATGAGCAGTTCTTC.